This TCR beta chain was sequenced during a study of CD8 T cells in ankylosing spondylitis (dated 2017 in TCRdb). With respect to the entire study: The study profiled T cell receptor beta repertoires in healthy donors and ankylosing spondylitis patients to find disease-linked TCR variants. The full study cohort comprised about 24 ankylosing spondylitis patients and 85 to 120 healthy donors. Peripheral blood samples were taken, and synovial fluid was additionally collected from ankylosing spondylitis patients.

Study-wide conclusions, independent of this receptor: Some motif variants were previously reported in synovial fluid and blood of reactive arthritis patients, suggesting common disease-initiation mechanisms. The disease-linked clones were reported to be significantly enriched in matched synovial fluid samples from ankylosing spondylitis patients. The disease-linked clones showed a CD8+ phenotype and occurred at relatively low frequencies in peripheral blood. Blood from ankylosing spondylitis patients appeared to be characterized by a TCR beta motif composed of several highly homologous amino acid variants.

Sequencing was carried out with an Illumina HiSeq 2500. TCR beta libraries were prepared by quantitative 5'-RACE with molecular barcodes. In the paper's pipeline: A new computational method based on a probabilistic model of VDJ rearrangement was used to identify disease-linked TCR variants. The raw public reads went through TCRdb reprocessing: fastp at Q25, MiXCR clone calling, in-frame beta chains kept. One record per CDR3 amino acid sequence lists the most common genes and DNA. TCRdb's processing, not the authors' own work, is the source of the V and J calls. The sample has fewer than 500,000 distinct CDR3 sequences on record, roughly 25% of them singletons. The biggest ten clones account for about 1% of the sample. Concerning this clonotype itself: The antigen it recognizes is unknown. The input lacks base qualities; no much larger clone sits a single base away.

Trimmed from V: 1 base; trimmed from J: 7 bases; junction bases lacking a gene match: 11. The germline V gene encodes CDR1 SQVTM and CDR2 ANQGSEA. The CDR3, from cysteine to phenylalanine, totals 15 residues. Here the CDR3 DNA is all that survives: 45 bases in frame from base 1. The origin of this receptor is a male donor with ankylosing spondylitis. Sequencing was done on a sample of blood, either unsorted or a sorted T cell fraction (not recorded which). The receptor chain draws on TRBV29-1 and TRBJ2-5, with 8 central nucleotides matching TRBD2. The CDR3 corresponds to CSVEVVAGLVGTQYF. The nucleotides are TGCAGCGTTGAAGTCGTAGCGGGGCTCGTGGGGACCCAGTACTTC.